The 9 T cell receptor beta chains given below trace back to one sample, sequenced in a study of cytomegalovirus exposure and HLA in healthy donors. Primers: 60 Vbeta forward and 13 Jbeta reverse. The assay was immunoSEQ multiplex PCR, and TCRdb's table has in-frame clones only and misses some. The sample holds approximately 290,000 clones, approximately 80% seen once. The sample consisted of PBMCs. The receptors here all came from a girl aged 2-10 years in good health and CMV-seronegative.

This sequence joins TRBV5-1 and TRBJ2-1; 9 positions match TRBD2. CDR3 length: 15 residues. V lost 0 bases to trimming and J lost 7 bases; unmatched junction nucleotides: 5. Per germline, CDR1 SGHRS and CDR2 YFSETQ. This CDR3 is CASSLGAGGGNEQFF. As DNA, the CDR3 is TGCGCCAGCAGCTTGGGAGCGGGAGGAGGTAATGAGCAGTTCTTC.

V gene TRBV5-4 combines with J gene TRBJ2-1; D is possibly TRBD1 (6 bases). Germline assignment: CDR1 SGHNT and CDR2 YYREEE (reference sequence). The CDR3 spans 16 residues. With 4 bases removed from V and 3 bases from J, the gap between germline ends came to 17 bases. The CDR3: CASSIDRIGRYNEQFF. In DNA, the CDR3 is TGTGCCAGCAGCATCGACAGGATTGGACGCTACAATGAGCAGTTCTTC.

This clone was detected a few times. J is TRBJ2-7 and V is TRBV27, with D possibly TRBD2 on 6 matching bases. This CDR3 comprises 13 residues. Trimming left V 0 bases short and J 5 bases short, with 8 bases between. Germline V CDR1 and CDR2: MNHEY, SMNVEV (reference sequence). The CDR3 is CASSLSEGNEQYF. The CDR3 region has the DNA TGTGCCAGCAGTTTATCGGAGGGGAACGAGCAGTACTTC.

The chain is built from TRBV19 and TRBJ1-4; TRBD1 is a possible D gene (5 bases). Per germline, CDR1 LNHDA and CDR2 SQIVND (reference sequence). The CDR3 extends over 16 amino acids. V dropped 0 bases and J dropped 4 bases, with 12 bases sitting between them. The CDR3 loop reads CASSIDGHRSNEKLFF. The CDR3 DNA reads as TGTGCCAGTAGTATAGATGGGCACAGGAGTAATGAAAAACTGTTTTTT.

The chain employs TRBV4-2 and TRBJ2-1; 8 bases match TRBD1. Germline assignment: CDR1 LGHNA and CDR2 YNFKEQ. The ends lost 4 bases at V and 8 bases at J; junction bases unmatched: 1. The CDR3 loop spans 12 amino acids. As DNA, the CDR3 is TGTGCCAGCAGCCTGGACAGGGATGAGCAGTTCTTC. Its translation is CASSLDRDEQFF.

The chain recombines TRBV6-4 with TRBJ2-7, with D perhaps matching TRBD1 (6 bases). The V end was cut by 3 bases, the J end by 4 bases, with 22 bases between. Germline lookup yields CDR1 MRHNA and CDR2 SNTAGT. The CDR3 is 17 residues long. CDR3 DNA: TGTGCCAGCAGTGATGTCAGGGGAAAGTCCACCGCATACGAGCAGTACTTC. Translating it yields CASSDVRGKSTAYEQYF.

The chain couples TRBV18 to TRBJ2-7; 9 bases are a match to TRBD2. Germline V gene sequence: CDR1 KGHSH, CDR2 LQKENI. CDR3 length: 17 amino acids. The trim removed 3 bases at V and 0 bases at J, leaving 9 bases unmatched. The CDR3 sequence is CASSPNWLAGSSYEQYF. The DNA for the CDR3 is TGTGCCAGCTCACCGAATTGGCTAGCGGGAAGCTCCTACGAGCAGTACTTC.

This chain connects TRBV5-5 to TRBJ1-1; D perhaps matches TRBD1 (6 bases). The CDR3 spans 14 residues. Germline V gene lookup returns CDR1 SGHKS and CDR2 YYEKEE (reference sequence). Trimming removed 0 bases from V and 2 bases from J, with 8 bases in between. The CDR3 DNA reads TGTGCCAGCAGCTTGGGGGGGCTTAACACTGAAGCTTTCTTT. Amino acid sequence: CASSLGGLNTEAFF.

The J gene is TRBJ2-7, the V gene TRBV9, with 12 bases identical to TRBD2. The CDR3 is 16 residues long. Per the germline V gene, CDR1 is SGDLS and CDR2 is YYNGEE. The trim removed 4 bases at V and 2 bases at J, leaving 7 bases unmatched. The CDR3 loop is CASSPRTSGAPYEQYF. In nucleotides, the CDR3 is TGTGCCAGCAGCCCCCGGACTAGCGGGGCCCCCTACGAGCAGTACTTC.